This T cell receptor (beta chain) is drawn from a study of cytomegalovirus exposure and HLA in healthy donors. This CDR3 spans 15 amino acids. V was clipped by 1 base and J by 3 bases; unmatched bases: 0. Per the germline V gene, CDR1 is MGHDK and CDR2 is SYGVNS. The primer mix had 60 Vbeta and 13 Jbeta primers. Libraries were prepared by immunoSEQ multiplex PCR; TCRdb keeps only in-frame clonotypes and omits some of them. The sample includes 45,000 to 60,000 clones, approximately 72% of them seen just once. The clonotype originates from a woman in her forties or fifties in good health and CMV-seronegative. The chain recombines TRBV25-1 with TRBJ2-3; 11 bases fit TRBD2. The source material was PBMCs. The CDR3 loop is CASSESSGGTDTQYF. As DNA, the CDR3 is TGTGCCAGCAGTGAATCTAGCGGGGGGACAGATACGCAGTATTTT.